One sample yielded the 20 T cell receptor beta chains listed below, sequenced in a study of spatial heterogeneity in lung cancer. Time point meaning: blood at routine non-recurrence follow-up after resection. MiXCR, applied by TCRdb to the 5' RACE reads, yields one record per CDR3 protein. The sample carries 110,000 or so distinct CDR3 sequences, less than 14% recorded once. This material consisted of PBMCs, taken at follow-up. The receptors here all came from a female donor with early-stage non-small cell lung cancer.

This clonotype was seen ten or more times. The chain's CDR3 is CASSYHSVVLTEAFF. CDR3 in DNA: TGCGCCAGCAGCTACCACAGTGTAGTATTGACTGAAGCTTTCTTT. The genes are TRBV5-1 and TRBJ1-1; D is undetermined. Trimming took off 3 bases at V and 5 bases at J, with 17 bases between the two ends. Germline CDR1 and CDR2: SGHRS and YFSETQ. This CDR3 is built from 15 residues.

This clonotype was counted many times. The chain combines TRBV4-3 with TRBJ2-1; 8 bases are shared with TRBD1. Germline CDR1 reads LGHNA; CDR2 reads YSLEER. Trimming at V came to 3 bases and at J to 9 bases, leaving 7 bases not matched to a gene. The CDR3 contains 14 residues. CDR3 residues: CASSHMQGAGEQFF. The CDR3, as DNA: TGCGCCAGCAGCCATATGCAGGGGGCGGGTGAGCAGTTCTTC.

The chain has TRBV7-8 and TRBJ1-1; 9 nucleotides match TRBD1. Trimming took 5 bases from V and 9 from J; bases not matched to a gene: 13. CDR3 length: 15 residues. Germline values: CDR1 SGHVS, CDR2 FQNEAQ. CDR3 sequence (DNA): TGTGCCAGCAGCCCCCTCGCGCGACAGGGGGGGAAAGCTTTCTTT. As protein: CASSPLARQGGKAFF. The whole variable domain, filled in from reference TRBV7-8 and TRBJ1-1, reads GAGVSQSPRYKVAKRGQDVALRCDPISGHVSLFWYQQALGQGPEFLTYFQNEAQLDKSGLPSDRFFAERPEGSVSTLKIQRTQQEDSAVYLCASSPLARQGGKAFFGQGTRLTVV.

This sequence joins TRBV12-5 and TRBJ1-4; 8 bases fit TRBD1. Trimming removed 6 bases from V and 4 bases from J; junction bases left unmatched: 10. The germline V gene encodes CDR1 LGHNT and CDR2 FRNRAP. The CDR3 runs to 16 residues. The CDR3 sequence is CASGTDRGADNEKLFF. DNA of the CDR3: TGTGCTAGTGGAACAGACAGGGGCGCCGATAATGAAAAACTGTTTTTT.

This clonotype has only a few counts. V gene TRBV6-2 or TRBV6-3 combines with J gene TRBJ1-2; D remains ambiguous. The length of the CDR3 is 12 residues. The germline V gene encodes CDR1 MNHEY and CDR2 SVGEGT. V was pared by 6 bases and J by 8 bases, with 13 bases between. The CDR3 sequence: CASREMTEGYTF. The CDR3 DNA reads TGTGCCAGCAGGGAAATGACGGAAGGCTACACCTTC.

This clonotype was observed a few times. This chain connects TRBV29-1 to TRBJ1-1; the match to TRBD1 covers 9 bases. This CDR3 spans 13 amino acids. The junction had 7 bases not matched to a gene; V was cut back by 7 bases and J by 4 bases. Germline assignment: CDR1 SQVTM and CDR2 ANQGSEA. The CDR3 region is CSAAQGAATEAFF. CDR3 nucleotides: TGCAGCGCCGCACAGGGGGCTGCCACTGAAGCTTTCTTT.

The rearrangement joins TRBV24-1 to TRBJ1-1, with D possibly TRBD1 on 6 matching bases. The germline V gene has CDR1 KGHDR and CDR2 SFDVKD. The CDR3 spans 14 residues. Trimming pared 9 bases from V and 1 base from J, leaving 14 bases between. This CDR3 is CATPGPGANTEAFF. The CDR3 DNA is TGTGCCACCCCAGGCCCAGGGGCGAACACTGAAGCTTTCTTT.

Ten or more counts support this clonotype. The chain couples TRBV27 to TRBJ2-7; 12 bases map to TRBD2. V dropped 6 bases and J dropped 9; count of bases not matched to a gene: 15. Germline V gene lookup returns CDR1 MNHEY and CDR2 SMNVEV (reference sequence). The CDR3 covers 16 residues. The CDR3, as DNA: TGTGCCAGCAGGGGCAGACTAGCGGGAGCGGGTACGGTGCAGTACGTC. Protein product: CASRGRLAGAGTVQYV.

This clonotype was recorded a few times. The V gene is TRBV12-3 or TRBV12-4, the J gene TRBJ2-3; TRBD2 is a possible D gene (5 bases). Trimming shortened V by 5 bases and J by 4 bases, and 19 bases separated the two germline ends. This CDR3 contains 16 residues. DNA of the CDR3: TGTGCCAGCAGTCCCCCGGGCGGGCCCGGATCAGATACGCAGTATTTT. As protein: CASSPPGGPGSDTQYF.

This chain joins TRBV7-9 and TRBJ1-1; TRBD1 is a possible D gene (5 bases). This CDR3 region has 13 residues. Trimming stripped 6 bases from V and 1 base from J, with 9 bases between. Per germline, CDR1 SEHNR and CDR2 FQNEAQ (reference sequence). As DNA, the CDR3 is TGTGCCAGCAGACTGAGGGGGAACACTGAAGCTTTCTTT. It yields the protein CASRLRGNTEAFF.

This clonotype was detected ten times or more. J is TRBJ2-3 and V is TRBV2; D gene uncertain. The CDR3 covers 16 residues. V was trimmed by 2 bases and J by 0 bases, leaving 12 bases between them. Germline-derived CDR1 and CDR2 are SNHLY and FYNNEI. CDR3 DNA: TGTGCCAGCAGTGAAAATTCCCTCCTTAGCACAGATACGCAGTATTTT. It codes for CASSENSLLSTDTQYF.

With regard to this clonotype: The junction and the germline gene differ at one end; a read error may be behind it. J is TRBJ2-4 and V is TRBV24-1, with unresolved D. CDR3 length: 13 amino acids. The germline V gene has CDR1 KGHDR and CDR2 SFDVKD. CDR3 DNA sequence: TGTGCTACCAGTGACCGTCAAAGAAACATTCAGTACTTC. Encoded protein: CATSDRQRNIQYF.

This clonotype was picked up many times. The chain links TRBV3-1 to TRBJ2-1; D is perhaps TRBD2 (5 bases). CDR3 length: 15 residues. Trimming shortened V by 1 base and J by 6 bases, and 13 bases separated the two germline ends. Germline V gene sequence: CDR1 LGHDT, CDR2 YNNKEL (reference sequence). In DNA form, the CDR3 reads TGTGCCAGCAGCCAAGTTTTGGGAGTGGGCAATGAGCAGTTCTTC. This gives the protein CASSQVLGVGNEQFF.

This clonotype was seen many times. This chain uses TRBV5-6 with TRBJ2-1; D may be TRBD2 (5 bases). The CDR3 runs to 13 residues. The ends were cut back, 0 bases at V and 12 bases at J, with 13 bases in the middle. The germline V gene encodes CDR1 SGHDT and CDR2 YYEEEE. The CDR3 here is CASSLVSAGWQFF. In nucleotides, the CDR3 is TGTGCCAGCAGCTTGGTTAGCGCGGGTTGGCAGTTCTTC.

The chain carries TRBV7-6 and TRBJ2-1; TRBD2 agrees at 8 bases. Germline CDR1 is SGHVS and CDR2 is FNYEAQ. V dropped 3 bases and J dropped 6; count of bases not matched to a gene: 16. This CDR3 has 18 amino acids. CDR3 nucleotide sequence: TGTGCCAGCAGCTTGAGTCCCGGTGCGGGAGGAGGTGGCAATGAGCAGTTCTTC. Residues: CASSLSPGAGGGGNEQFF.

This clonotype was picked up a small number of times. Here the CDR3 reads CASSYSSTGGQYV. The CDR3 DNA is TGTGCCAGCAGTTACTCGAGTACGGGCGGGCAGTACGTC. This sequence joins TRBV6-6 and TRBJ2-7; no clear D gene. V gave up 0 bases and J gave up 9 bases, with 12 bases separating them. Per the germline V gene, CDR1 is MNHNY and CDR2 is SVGAGI (reference sequence). The CDR3 covers 13 residues.

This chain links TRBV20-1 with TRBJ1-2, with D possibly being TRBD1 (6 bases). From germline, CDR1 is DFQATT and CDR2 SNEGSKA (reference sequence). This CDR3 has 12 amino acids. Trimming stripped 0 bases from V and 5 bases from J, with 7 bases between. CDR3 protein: CSAREGTYGYTF. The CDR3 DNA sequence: TGCAGTGCTAGAGAAGGGACATATGGCTACACCTTC.

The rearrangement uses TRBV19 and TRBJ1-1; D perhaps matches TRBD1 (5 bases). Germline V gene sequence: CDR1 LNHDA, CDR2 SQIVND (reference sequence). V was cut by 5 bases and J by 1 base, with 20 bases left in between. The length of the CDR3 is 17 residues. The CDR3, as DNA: TGTGCCAGTAGTGTACCCCCACACGAAACAGGGAACACTGAAGCTTTCTTT. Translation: CASSVPPHETGNTEAFF. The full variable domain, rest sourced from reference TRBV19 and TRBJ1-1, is DGGITQSPKYLFRKEGQNVTLSCEQNLNHDAMYWYRQDPGQGLRLIYYSQIVNDFQKGDIAEGYSVSREKKESFPLTVTSAQKNPTAFYLCASSVPPHETGNTEAFFGQGTRLTVV.

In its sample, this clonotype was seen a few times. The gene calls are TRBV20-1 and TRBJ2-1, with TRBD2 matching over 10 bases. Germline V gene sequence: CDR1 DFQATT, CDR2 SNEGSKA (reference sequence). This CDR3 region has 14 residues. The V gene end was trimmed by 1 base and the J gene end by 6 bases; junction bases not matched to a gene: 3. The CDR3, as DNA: TGCAGTGCTAGAGTGCTAGCGGGAGTCAATGAGCAGTTCTTC. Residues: CSARVLAGVNEQFF.

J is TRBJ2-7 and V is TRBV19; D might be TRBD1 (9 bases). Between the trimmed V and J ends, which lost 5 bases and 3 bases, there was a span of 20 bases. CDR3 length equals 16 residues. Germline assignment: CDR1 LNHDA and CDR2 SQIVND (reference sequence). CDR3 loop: CASSRGGTGRNYEQYF. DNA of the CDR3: TGTGCCAGTAGTCGGGGGGGGACAGGGCGAAACTACGAGCAGTACTTC.